Listed below are T cell receptor beta chains from one sample, sequenced in a study of regulatory T cells in long-lasting Graves disease. TCRdb redid the calling of the multiplex PCR reads with MiXCR, one entry per CDR3 protein. The profile covers roughly 360,000 distinct CDR3 sequences, with approximately 23% appearing a single time and 25% to 30% taken by the ten largest. Source: peripheral blood mononuclear cells (PBMCs), taken when the disease was refractory, from a patient treated with antithyroid drugs. Receptor source: a woman between 40 and 55 years old with Graves disease. The CDR3 runs from the conserved cysteine through the conserved F or W. D genes are given only for firm matches. Clone size, where shown, is once, few, many, or a class for clones that have expanded.

d_gene: .; v_gene: TRBV9; len: 14; abundance: few; j_gene: TRBJ2-7; CDR3aa: CASSVTPGGDEQYF; CDR3nt: TGTGCCAGCAGCGTAACCCCCGGGGGAGACGAGCAGTACTTC
d_gene: TRBD2; v_gene: TRBV5-6; len: 14; abundance: .; j_gene: TRBJ2-5; CDR3aa: CASSPGLAKETQYF; CDR3nt: TGTGCCAGCAGCCCAGGACTAGCCAAAGAGACCCAGTACTTC
d_gene: TRBD2; v_gene: TRBV20-1; len: 17; abundance: .; j_gene: TRBJ2-7; CDR3aa: CSAPSSGSRVGGYEQYF; CDR3nt: TGCAGTGCTCCCTCTAGCGGGAGCAGAGTGGGAGGCTACGAGCAGTACTTC
d_gene: TRBD1; v_gene: TRBV7-2; len: 13; abundance: many; j_gene: TRBJ1-5; CDR3aa: CASSSGQGQDQHF; CDR3nt: TGTGCCAGCAGCTCCGGACAGGGGCAGGACCAGCATTTT
d_gene: .; v_gene: TRBV3-1; len: 14; abundance: many; j_gene: TRBJ2-7; CDR3aa: CASSHAGSSYEQYF; CDR3nt: TGTGCCAGCAGCCATGCGGGTAGCTCCTACGAGCAGTACTTC
d_gene: .; v_gene: TRBV6-1; len: 13; abundance: .; j_gene: TRBJ1-2; CDR3aa: CASSEKTSWGYTF; CDR3nt: TGTGCCAGCAGTGAAAAGACATCTTGGGGCTACACCTTC
d_gene: TRBD1; v_gene: TRBV28; len: 13; abundance: many; j_gene: TRBJ2-7; CDR3aa: CASSTGTGSEQYF; CDR3nt: TGTGCCAGCAGCACCGGGACAGGGAGCGAGCAGTACTTC
d_gene: .; v_gene: TRBV5-4; len: 16; abundance: .; j_gene: TRBJ1-4; CDR3aa: CASSRVGGSTNEKLFF; CDR3nt: TGTGCCAGCAGTCGGGTGGGGGGCTCAACTAATGAAAAACTGTTTTTT
d_gene: TRBD2; v_gene: TRBV20-1; len: 15; abundance: .; j_gene: TRBJ2-5; CDR3aa: CSARDSLAAAETQYF; CDR3nt: TGCAGTGCTAGAGACTCCCTAGCGGCTGCCGAGACCCAGTACTTC
d_gene: TRBD2; v_gene: TRBV19; len: 15; abundance: .; j_gene: TRBJ2-7; CDR3aa: CASRGLAGANYEQYF; CDR3nt: TGTGCCAGTAGGGGACTAGCGGGAGCCAACTACGAGCAGTACTTC
d_gene: TRBD2; v_gene: TRBV5-8; len: 17; abundance: .; j_gene: TRBJ2-2; CDR3aa: CASRGLAGGSNTGELFF; CDR3nt: TGTGCCAGCAGGGGACTAGCGGGAGGTTCGAACACCGGGGAGCTGTTTTTT
d_gene: .; v_gene: TRBV7-3; len: 13; abundance: .; j_gene: TRBJ1-1; CDR3aa: CASSFTWGTEAFF; CDR3nt: TGTGCCAGCAGCTTTACGTGGGGCACTGAAGCTTTCTTT
d_gene: .; v_gene: TRBV15; len: 13; abundance: many; j_gene: TRBJ2-7; CDR3aa: CATSRTGSYEQYF; CDR3nt: TGTGCCACCAGCAGAACCGGGAGTTACGAGCAGTACTTC
d_gene: .; v_gene: TRBV4-1; len: 14; abundance: few; j_gene: TRBJ2-5; CDR3aa: CASSQKGPMETQYF; CDR3nt: TGCGCCAGCAGCCAAAAGGGGCCGATGGAGACCCAGTACTTC
d_gene: TRBD2; v_gene: TRBV20-1; len: 13; abundance: many; j_gene: TRBJ2-5; CDR3aa: CSALAGGQETQYF; CDR3nt: TGCAGTGCTTTAGCGGGGGGCCAAGAGACCCAGTACTTC
d_gene: TRBD2; v_gene: TRBV11-2; len: 16; abundance: many; j_gene: TRBJ2-3; CDR3aa: CASSNRLAGGRDTQYF; CDR3nt: TGTGCCAGCAGTAACCGACTAGCGGGAGGGAGGGATACGCAGTATTTT
d_gene: TRBD2; v_gene: TRBV2; len: 15; abundance: once; j_gene: TRBJ2-3; CDR3aa: CASSGTRGGLDTQYF; CDR3nt: TGTGCCAGCAGCGGGACTAGAGGGGGTTTGGATACGCAGTATTTT
d_gene: .; v_gene: TRBV29-1; len: 14; abundance: many; j_gene: TRBJ1-1; CDR3aa: CSARAGQTNTEAFF; CDR3nt: TGCAGCGCCAGAGCCGGACAGACGAACACTGAAGCTTTCTTT
d_gene: .; v_gene: TRBV11-2; len: 13; abundance: many; j_gene: TRBJ1-1; CDR3aa: CASSSRSLTEAFF; CDR3nt: TGTGCCAGCAGCTCACGGTCGTTAACTGAAGCTTTCTTT
d_gene: .; v_gene: TRBV19; len: 13; abundance: many; j_gene: TRBJ1-3; CDR3aa: CASSFLSGNTIYF; CDR3nt: TGTGCCAGTAGTTTTCTCTCTGGAAACACCATATATTTT
d_gene: .; v_gene: TRBV2; len: 14; abundance: many; j_gene: TRBJ2-4; CDR3aa: CASSALGTKNIQYF; CDR3nt: TGTGCCAGCAGCGCACTGGGTACAAAAAACATTCAGTACTTC
d_gene: TRBD1; v_gene: TRBV5-6; len: 20; abundance: .; j_gene: TRBJ1-5; CDR3aa: CASSSQQGQAGVSSNQPQHF; CDR3nt: TGTGCCAGCAGCTCACAACAAGGACAGGCAGGGGTATCGAGCAATCAGCCCCAGCATTTT
d_gene: .; v_gene: TRBV5-1; len: 12; abundance: many; j_gene: TRBJ2-4; CDR3aa: CASSLSDRRLHF; CDR3nt: TGCGCCAGCAGCTTGAGTGACAGGAGGTTACACTTC
d_gene: .; v_gene: TRBV9; len: 13; abundance: few; j_gene: TRBJ1-2; CDR3aa: CASSGRGDYGYTF; CDR3nt: TGTGCCAGCAGCGGCCGGGGTGACTATGGCTACACCTTC
d_gene: .; v_gene: TRBV30; len: 13; abundance: .; j_gene: TRBJ1-5; CDR3aa: CAWGLQGDQPQHF; CDR3nt: TGTGCCTGGGGGCTTCAGGGCGATCAGCCCCAGCATTTT
d_gene: .; v_gene: TRBV3-1; len: 13; abundance: .; j_gene: TRBJ1-1; CDR3aa: CASSQTNRAEAFF; CDR3nt: TGTGCCAGCAGCCAAACTAACCGGGCTGAAGCTTTCTTT
d_gene: TRBD1; v_gene: TRBV6-1; len: 15; abundance: few; j_gene: TRBJ2-7; CDR3aa: CASSHLGTGGYEQYF; CDR3nt: TGTGCCAGCAGCCACCTCGGGACAGGGGGCTACGAGCAGTACTTC
d_gene: TRBD1; v_gene: TRBV6-2/TRBV6-3; len: 16; abundance: .; j_gene: TRBJ2-7; CDR3aa: CASSYYGTGDFGEQYF; CDR3nt: TGTGCCAGCAGTTATTACGGGACAGGGGATTTTGGGGAGCAGTACTTC
d_gene: TRBD2; v_gene: TRBV27; len: 16; abundance: once; j_gene: TRBJ2-7; CDR3aa: CASSLTMRLAAYEQYF; CDR3nt: TGTGCCAGCAGTTTAACGATGAGACTAGCGGCCTACGAGCAGTACTTC
d_gene: TRBD1; v_gene: TRBV5-1; len: 15; abundance: few; j_gene: TRBJ1-1; CDR3aa: CASGWGGQKNTEAFF; CDR3nt: TGCGCCAGCGGCTGGGGGGGACAGAAGAACACTGAAGCTTTCTTT
d_gene: .; v_gene: TRBV3-1; len: 14; abundance: many; j_gene: TRBJ2-7; CDR3aa: CASSQVGTAYEQYF; CDR3nt: TGTGCCAGCAGCCAAGTAGGGACGGCCTACGAGCAGTACTTC
d_gene: .; v_gene: TRBV19; len: 14; abundance: .; j_gene: TRBJ1-1; CDR3aa: CASSMGHGYTEAFF; CDR3nt: TGTGCCAGTAGTATGGGACACGGGTACACTGAAGCTTTCTTT
d_gene: .; v_gene: TRBV6-4; len: 13; abundance: .; j_gene: TRBJ1-5; CDR3aa: CASSGRGNQPQHF; CDR3nt: TGTGCCAGCAGTGGAAGGGGCAATCAGCCCCAGCATTTT
d_gene: TRBD2; v_gene: TRBV28; len: 15; abundance: .; j_gene: TRBJ2-3; CDR3aa: CASSLTREGPDTQYF; CDR3nt: TGTGCCAGCAGTTTAACGCGGGAGGGCCCAGATACGCAGTATTTT
d_gene: .; v_gene: TRBV28; len: 14; abundance: many; j_gene: TRBJ2-7; CDR3aa: CASSITAEADEQYF; CDR3nt: TGTGCCAGCAGTATCACCGCCGAAGCAGACGAGCAGTACTTC
d_gene: .; v_gene: TRBV24-1; len: 14; abundance: many; j_gene: TRBJ2-7; CDR3aa: CATSDDKSAGEQYF; CDR3nt: TGTGCCACCAGTGACGACAAGAGCGCGGGAGAGCAGTACTTC
d_gene: .; v_gene: TRBV6-1; len: 15; abundance: many; j_gene: TRBJ1-2; CDR3aa: CASSERAQANYGYTF; CDR3nt: TGTGCCAGCAGTGAGAGGGCGCAGGCTAACTATGGCTACACCTTC
d_gene: .; v_gene: TRBV14; len: 17; abundance: .; j_gene: TRBJ2-1; CDR3aa: CASSQVTGIVLNNEQFF; CDR3nt: TGTGCCAGCAGCCAAGTGACGGGGATAGTCCTAAACAATGAGCAGTTCTTC
d_gene: TRBD2; v_gene: TRBV15; len: 18; abundance: .; j_gene: TRBJ2-5; CDR3aa: CATSTQREAQLKQETQYF; CDR3nt: TGTGCCACCAGCACACAACGGGAGGCACAACTTAAACAAGAGACCCAGTACTTC
d_gene: TRBD1; v_gene: TRBV28; len: 14; abundance: .; j_gene: TRBJ2-7; CDR3aa: CANRRQGASYEQYF; CDR3nt: TGTGCCAACCGAAGACAGGGGGCCTCCTACGAGCAGTACTTC
d_gene: TRBD1; v_gene: TRBV9; len: 16; abundance: .; j_gene: TRBJ2-2; CDR3aa: CASSADRQGRTGELFF; CDR3nt: TGTGCCAGCAGCGCCGATCGACAGGGGAGGACCGGGGAGCTGTTTTTT